The 4 T cell receptor beta chains in this list originate from one sample, sequenced in a study of blood T cell repertoires in COVID-19. Assay used: immunoSEQ multiplex PCR; TCRdb lists only in-frame clones, some missing. The sample includes around 700,000 clones, about nine tenths seen only once; the top ten take about 0.24%. The specimen sequenced was peripheral blood. These receptors were obtained from a woman aged 18-29 years with acute or convalescent COVID-19.

The rearrangement joins TRBV6-1 to TRBJ1-1; maybe TRBD1 (6 bases). V lost 2 bases and J 3 bases, leaving 19 bases between the germline ends. This CDR3 is 17 amino acids long. CDR1 and CDR2 (germline): MNHNS, SASEGT. CDR3 nucleotides: TGTGCCAGCAGTGAAAAGGGGGGGAGGCAGTGGGACACTGAAGCTTTCTTT. Translated, it gives CASSEKGGRQWDTEAFF.

The sample holds one count of this clone. The genes are TRBV5-1 and TRBJ2-4; TRBD1 matches 7 bases. This CDR3 is 16 amino acids long. J gave up 0 bases and V 0 bases, and 3 bases lay outside the gene matches. Germline V CDR1 and CDR2: SGHRS, YFSETQ. The CDR3, as DNA: TGCGCCAGCAGCTTGGGGCAGGGGGAAGCCAAAAACATTCAGTACTTC. Protein product: CASSLGQGEAKNIQYF. The complete variable domain, with remaining parts taken from reference TRBV5-1 and TRBJ2-4, reads KAGVTQTPRYLIKTRGQQVTLSCSPISGHRSVSWYQQTPGQGLQFLFEYFSETQRNKGNFPGRFSGRQFSNSRSEMNVSTLELGDSALYLCASSLGQGEAKNIQYFGAGTRLSVL.

J is TRBJ2-3 and V is TRBV12-3 or TRBV12-4; D ambiguous. V gave up 1 base and J gave up 8 bases, with 10 bases separating them. The CDR3 sequence is 13 residues long. DNA for the CDR3: TGTGCCAGCAGTTTAGTCGCGGTCGGTACGCAGTATTTT. Translating it yields CASSLVAVGTQYF.

The V gene is TRBV6-5, the J gene TRBJ1-3, with D maybe TRBD1 (5 bases). Trimming left V 6 bases short and J 2 bases short, with 11 bases between. Germline V gene sequence: CDR1 MNHEY, CDR2 SVGAGI. There are 14 residues in the CDR3. The CDR3 here is CASRAGTAGNTIYF. CDR3 nucleotides: TGTGCCAGCAGAGCGGGGACGGCTGGAAACACCATATATTTT.